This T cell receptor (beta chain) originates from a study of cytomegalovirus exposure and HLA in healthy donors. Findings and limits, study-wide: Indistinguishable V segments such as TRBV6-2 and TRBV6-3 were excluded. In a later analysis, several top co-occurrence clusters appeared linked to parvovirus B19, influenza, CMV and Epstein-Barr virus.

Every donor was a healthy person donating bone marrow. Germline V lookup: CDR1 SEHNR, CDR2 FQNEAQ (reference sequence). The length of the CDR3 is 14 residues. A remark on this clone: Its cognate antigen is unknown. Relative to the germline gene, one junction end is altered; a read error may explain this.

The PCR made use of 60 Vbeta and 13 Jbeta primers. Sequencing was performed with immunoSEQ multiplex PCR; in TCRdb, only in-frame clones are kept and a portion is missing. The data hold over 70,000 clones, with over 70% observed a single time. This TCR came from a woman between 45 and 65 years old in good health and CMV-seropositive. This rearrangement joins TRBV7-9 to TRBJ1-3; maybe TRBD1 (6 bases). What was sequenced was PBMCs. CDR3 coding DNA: TGTTCCAGCAGCCGGACAGTCTCTGGAAACACCATATATTTT. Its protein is CSSSRTVSGNTIYF.